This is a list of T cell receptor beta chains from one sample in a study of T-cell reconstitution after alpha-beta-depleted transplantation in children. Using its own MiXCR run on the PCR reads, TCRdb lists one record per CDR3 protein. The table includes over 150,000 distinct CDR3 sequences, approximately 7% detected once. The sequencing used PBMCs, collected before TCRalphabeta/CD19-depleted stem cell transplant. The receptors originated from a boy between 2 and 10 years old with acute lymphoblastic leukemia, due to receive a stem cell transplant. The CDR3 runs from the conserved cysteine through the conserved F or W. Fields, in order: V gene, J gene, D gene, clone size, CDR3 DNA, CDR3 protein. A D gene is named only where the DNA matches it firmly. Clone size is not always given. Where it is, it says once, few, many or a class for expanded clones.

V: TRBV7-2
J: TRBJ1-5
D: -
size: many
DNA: TGTGCCAGCAGCCAACAGGGCCTGGGGCCCCAGCATTTT
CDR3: CASSQQGLGPQHF

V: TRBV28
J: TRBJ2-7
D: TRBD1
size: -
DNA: TGTGCCAGCAGTTTAGGGACAGGGTCCTCCTCCTACGAGCAGTACTTC
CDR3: CASSLGTGSSSYEQYF

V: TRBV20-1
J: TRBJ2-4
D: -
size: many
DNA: TGCAGTGCTAGGGCCCTAGCCAAAAACATTCAGTACTTC
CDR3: CSARALAKNIQYF

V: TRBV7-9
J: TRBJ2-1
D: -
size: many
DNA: TGTGCCAGCAGCTTAGAAAGCGGTTCCTACAATGAGCAGTTCTTC
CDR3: CASSLESGSYNEQFF

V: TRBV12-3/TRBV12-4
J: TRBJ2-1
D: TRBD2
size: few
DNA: TGTGCCAGCAGTTTTCGAGCGGGACTAGCGGGAGAAGAGCAGTTCTTC
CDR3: CASSFRAGLAGEEQFF

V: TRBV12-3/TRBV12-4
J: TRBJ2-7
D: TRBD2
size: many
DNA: TGTGCCAGCAGAAAAACCGGGACGGGGGGCTACGAGCAGTACTTC
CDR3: CASRKTGTGGYEQYF

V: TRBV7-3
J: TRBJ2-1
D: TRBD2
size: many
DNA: TGTGCCAGCAGCCTAGCGGGGGGTTTTAATGAGCAGTTCTTC
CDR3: CASSLAGGFNEQFF

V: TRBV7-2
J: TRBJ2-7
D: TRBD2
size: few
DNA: TGTGCCAGCAGCTTGTTAGCGGGGGGCTCCTACGAGCAGTACTTC
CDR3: CASSLLAGGSYEQYF

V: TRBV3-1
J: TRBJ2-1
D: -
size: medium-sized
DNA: TGTGCCAGCAGTGGCCCCGGGGGCAAGGGCTCCTACAATGAGCAGTTCTTC
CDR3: CASSGPGGKGSYNEQFF

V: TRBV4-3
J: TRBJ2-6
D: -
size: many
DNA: TGCGCCAGCAGCCAGGACACACAGAGCTCTGGGGCCAACGTCCTGACTTTC
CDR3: CASSQDTQSSGANVLTF

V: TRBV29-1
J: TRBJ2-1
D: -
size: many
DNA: TGCAGCGTTGAAGCGGCCGACTACAATGAGCAGTTCTTC
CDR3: CSVEAADYNEQFF

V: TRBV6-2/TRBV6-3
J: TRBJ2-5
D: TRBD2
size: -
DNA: TGTGCCAGCAGGATGAGCGGGGGTCAGAGGGAGACCCAGTACTTC
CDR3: CASRMSGGQRETQYF

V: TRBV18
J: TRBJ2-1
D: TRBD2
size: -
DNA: TGTGCCTCACCCGGGACTAGCGGGAGTGGCAATGAGCAGTTCTTC
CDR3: CASPGTSGSGNEQFF